These 10 T cell receptor beta chains share one sample of origin, sequenced in a study of T cells expressing NK-cell markers. Following a re-call of the 5' RACE reads, TCRdb has one entry per CDR3 protein and lacks DNA. The specimen's table records roughly 380,000 distinct CDR3 sequences. Material: blood T cells: a sorted CD56 or NKG2C T cell subset, CD4+ or CD8+ T cells, or bulk PBMC T cells (not recorded which). The receptors here all came from a man between 18 and 69 years old in good health.

The chain is built from TRBV10-2 and TRBJ1-2; TCRdb designates TRBD1, a call that cannot be tested without DNA. This CDR3 contains 15 residues. Germline V lookup: CDR1 WSHSY, CDR2 SAAADI. The chain's CDR3 is CASSWDRGFVYGYTF.

CDR3 loop: CASSLFERAGTGETQYF. The rearrangement joins TRBV7-9 to TRBJ2-5; with no DNA, the TCRdb D assignment of TRBD2 cannot be verified. This CDR3 is built from 17 residues. Looked up from germline, CDR1 is SEHNR and CDR2 is FQNEAQ (reference sequence).

The CDR3 region is CASSEFGGEQFF. J is TRBJ2-1 and V is TRBV6-6; TCRdb selects TRBD2, and the lack of DNA leaves this call unchecked. The CDR3 consists of 12 residues. Germline V gene lookup returns CDR1 MNHNY and CDR2 SVGAGI (reference sequence).

This sequence joins TRBV5-1 and TRBJ2-2. Germline assignment: CDR1 SGHRS and CDR2 YFSETQ. The CDR3 length is 16 residues. The CDR3 spells CASSLAAGSNTGELFF.

The chain is built from TRBV20-1 and TRBJ2-3; the TRBD2 assignment by TCRdb is unverifiable without DNA. CDR1 DFQATT and CDR2 SNEGSKA come from the germline V gene (reference sequence). CDR3 length: 13 residues. The chain's CDR3 is CSASSGRADTQYF.

The chain combines TRBV5-1 with TRBJ1-4. The CDR3 runs to 18 residues. CDR1 SGHRS and CDR2 YFSETQ come from the germline V gene. This CDR3 reads CASSVAGGRQTTNEKLFF.

This sequence joins TRBV6-2 or TRBV6-3 and TRBJ1-1; TCRdb names TRBD1, which stays unverified in the absence of DNA. Germline assignment: CDR1 MNHEY and CDR2 SVGEGT. The CDR3 contains 15 residues. CDR3 residues: CASSTFVGGGTEAFF.

The chain employs TRBV6-1 and TRBJ1-1. Germline V CDR1 and CDR2: MNHNS, SASEGT. The CDR3 is 15 amino acids. The CDR3 protein is CASSPVGGVDTEAFF.

This chain connects TRBV2 to TRBJ1-1. The length of the CDR3 is 14 residues. The germline gives CDR1 SNHLY, CDR2 FYNNEI. CDR3 sequence reads: CASSPRVGSSEAFF.

V and J are TRBV6-1 and TRBJ2-1; without DNA, the TCRdb call of TRBD1 cannot be checked. This CDR3 has 14 amino acids. Looked up from germline, CDR1 is MNHNS and CDR2 is SASEGT. The CDR3 reads CASSRTTSGGPPFF.